One and the same sample provided the 2 T cell receptor beta chains below, sequenced in a study of T-cell reconstitution after alpha-beta-depleted transplantation in children. Construction of the TCRbeta library involved unique molecular identifiers. Each CDR3 protein gets one entry after TCRdb re-called the PCR reads with MiXCR. The sample has about 400,000 distinct CDR3 sequences; roughly 17% are singletons. Material: PBMCs, mostly from graft donor cells, obtained 360 days after TCRalphabeta/CD19-depleted stem cell transplant. These receptors came from a boy less than two years old who had a stem cell transplant for Wiskott-Aldrich syndrome, so the T cells may come from the graft donor.

In DNA form, the CDR3 reads TGTGCCAGCAGTGTCCCAGTCTATGGCTACACCTTC. Residues: CASSVPVYGYTF. The chain recombines TRBV25-1 with TRBJ1-2; no firm D call. There are 12 residues in the CDR3. The ends were cut back, 4 bases at V and 4 bases at J, with 7 bases in the middle. Germline CDR1 is MGHDK and CDR2 is SYGVNS.

This clonotype was counted a few times. The rearrangement links TRBV12-3 or TRBV12-4 to TRBJ1-1; D gene unclear. The V gene lost 0 bases and the J gene lost 12 bases, with 8 bases spanning the gap. The CDR3 is 11 residues long. Here the CDR3 DNA reads TGTGCCAGCAGTTTAGCCCTCGGATCTTTCTTT. Residues: CASSLALGSFF.